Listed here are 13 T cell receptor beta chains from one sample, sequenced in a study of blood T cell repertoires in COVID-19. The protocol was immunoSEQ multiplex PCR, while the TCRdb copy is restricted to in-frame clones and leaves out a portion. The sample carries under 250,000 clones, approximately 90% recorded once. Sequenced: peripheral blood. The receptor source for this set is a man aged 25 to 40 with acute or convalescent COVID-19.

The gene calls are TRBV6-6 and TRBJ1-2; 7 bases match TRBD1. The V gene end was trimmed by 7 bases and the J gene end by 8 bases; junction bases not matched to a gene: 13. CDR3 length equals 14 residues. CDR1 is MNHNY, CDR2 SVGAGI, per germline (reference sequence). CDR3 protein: CASTLLSTGYGYTF. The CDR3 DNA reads TGTGCCAGCACCCTACTCTCGACAGGGTACGGCTACACCTTC.

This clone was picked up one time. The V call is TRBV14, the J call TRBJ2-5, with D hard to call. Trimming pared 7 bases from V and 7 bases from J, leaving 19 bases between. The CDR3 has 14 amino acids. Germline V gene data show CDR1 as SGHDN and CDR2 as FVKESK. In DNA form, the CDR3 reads TGTGCCAGCATCGCACCAGTGCCCCCGGGGACCCAGTACTTC. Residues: CASIAPVPPGTQYF.

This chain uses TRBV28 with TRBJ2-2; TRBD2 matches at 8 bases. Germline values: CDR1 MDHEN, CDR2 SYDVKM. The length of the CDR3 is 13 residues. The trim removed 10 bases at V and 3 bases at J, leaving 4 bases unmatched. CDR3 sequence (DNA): TGTGCCACCGCGGGGGGCCACACCGGGGAGCTGTTTTTT. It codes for CATAGGHTGELFF.

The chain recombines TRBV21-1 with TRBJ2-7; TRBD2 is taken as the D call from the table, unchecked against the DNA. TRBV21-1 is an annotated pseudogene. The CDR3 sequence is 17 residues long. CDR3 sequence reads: CASFRTSGRPSSYEQYF. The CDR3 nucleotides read TGTGCCAGCTTTCGGACTAGCGGGAGGCCTAGCTCCTACGAGCAGTACTTC.

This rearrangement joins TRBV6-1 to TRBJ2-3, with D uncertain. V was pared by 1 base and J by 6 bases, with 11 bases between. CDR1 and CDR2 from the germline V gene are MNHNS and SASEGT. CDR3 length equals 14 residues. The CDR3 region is CASSEVLGTDTQYF. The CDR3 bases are TGTGCCAGCAGTGAAGTTCTAGGAACGGATACGCAGTATTTT.

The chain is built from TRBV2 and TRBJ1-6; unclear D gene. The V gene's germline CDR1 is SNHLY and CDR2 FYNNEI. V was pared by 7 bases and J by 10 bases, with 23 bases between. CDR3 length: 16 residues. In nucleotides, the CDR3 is TGTGCCAGCACCCCGGGGAGGATGAGGAGCGCATCACCCCTCCACTTT. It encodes CASTPGRMRSASPLHF.

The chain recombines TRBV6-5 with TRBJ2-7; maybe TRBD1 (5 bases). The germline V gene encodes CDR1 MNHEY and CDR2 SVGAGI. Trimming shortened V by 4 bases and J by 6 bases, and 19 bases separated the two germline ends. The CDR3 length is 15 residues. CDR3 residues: CASSSLGVAGPEQYF. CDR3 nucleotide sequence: TGTGCCAGCAGTTCCCTAGGGGTAGCAGGTCCCGAGCAGTACTTC.

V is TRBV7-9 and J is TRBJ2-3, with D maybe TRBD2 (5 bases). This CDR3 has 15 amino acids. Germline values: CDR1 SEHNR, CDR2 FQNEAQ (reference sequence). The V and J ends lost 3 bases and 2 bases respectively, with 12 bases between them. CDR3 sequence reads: CASSLKSGDTDTQYF. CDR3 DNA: TGTGCCAGCAGCTTGAAGAGCGGTGACACAGATACGCAGTATTTT.

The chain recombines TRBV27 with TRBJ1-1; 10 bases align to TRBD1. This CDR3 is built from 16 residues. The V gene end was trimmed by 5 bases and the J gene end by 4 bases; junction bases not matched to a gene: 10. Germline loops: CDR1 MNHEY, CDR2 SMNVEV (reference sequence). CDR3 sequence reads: CASSVGYRDRGTEAFF. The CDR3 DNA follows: TGTGCCAGCAGTGTGGGATACCGGGACAGGGGCACTGAAGCTTTCTTT.

The CDR3 sequence is CASSQGTSGGWEQFF. CDR3 DNA sequence: TGTGCCAGCAGCCAAGGGACTAGCGGGGGGTGGGAGCAGTTCTTC. V is TRBV14 and J is TRBJ2-1; TRBD2 aligns across 14 bases. The CDR3 covers 15 residues. Per the germline V gene, CDR1 is SGHDN and CDR2 is FVKESK. V was clipped by 1 base and J by 10 bases; unmatched bases: 3.

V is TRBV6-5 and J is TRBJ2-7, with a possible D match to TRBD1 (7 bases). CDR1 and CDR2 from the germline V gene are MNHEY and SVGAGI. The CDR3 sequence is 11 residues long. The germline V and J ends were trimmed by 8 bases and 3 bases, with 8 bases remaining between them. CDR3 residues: CASQGGYEQYF. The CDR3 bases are TGTGCCAGCCAGGGGGGCTACGAGCAGTACTTC.

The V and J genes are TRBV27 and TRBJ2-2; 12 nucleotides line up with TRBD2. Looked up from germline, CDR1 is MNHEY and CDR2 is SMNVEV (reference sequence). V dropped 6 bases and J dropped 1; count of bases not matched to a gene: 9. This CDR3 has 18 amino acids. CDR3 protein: CASRPTGLAGVNTGELFF. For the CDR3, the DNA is TGTGCCAGCAGGCCGACGGGACTAGCGGGCGTGAACACCGGGGAGCTGTTTTTT.

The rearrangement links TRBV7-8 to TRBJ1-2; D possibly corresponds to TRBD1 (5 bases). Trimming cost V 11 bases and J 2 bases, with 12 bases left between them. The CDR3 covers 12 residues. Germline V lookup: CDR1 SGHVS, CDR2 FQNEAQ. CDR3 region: CALGGDNYGYTF. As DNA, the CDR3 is TGTGCCTTGGGGGGGGACAACTATGGCTACACCTTC.